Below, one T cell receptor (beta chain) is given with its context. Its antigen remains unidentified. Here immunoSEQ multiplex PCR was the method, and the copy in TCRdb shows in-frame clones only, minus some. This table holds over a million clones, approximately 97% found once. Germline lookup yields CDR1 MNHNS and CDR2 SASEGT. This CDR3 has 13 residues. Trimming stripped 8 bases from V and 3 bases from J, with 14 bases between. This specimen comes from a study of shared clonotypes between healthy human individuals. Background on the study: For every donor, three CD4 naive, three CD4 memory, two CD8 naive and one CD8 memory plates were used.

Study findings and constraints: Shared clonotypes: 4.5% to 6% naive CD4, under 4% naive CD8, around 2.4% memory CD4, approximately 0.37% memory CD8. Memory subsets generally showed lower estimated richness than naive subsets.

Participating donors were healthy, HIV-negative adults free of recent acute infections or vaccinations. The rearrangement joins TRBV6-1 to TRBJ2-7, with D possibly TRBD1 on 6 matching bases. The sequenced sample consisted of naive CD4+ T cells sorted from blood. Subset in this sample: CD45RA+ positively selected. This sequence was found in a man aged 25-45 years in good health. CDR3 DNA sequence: TGTGCCAGCCGACAGGACCCTTTCTACGAGCAGTACTTC. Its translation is CASRQDPFYEQYF.